This entry lists 19 T cell receptor beta chains sequenced from one sample in a study of shared clonotypes between healthy human individuals. Clones were sequenced by immunoSEQ multiplex PCR, and TCRdb holds only the in-frame ones, with some missing. The sample shows roughly 2.1 million clones, about 92% of them seen only once. Naive CD8 isolation took CD45RO-negative cells positively selected for CCR7 and excluded terminally differentiated effector memory CD45RA+ cells. Specimen: naive CD8+ T cells from PBMCs. The source of these receptors is a man aged 18 to 29 in good health. Some clones in this sample may be carry-over from other donors' samples.

The V call is TRBV6-5, the J call TRBJ2-7; perhaps TRBD1 as D (5 bases). Germline V CDR1 and CDR2: MNHEY, SVGAGI. CDR3 length: 15 residues. The V gene lost 3 bases and the J gene lost 0 bases, with 12 bases spanning the gap. The DNA for the CDR3 is TGTGCCAGCAGTTATTCCGACAGTCCCTCCTACGAGCAGTACTTC. Translated, it gives CASSYSDSPSYEQYF.

For this clone: The identical CDR3 is also encoded by other nucleotide sequences in the sample. This sequence joins TRBV29-1 and TRBJ2-7; 8 nucleotides match TRBD1. CDR3 length equals 12 residues. Germline lookup yields CDR1 SQVTM and CDR2 ANQGSEA. Unmatched junction bases numbered 4, after V lost 5 bases and J lost 4 bases. The CDR3 DNA sequence: TGCAGCGTTCCCGGGACAGGTTACGAGCAGTACTTC. The encoded protein is CSVPGTGYEQYF.

The CDR3 DNA sequence: TGCGCCAGCAGCGCAGGCCCCAAGACCCAAACGGAGGCAGATACGCAGTATTTT. Its protein product is CASSAGPKTQTEADTQYF. V is TRBV4-1 and J is TRBJ2-3; a weak D match, TRBD2 (5 bases). Germline loops: CDR1 MGHRA, CDR2 YSYEKL. This CDR3 is 18 amino acids long. V dropped 5 bases and J dropped 4 bases, with 25 bases sitting between them.

CDR3 sequence (DNA): TGTGCCAGCAGTTTGGGCCCTGCGACAGGGAATGAAAAACTGTTTTTT. This encodes CASSLGPATGNEKLFF. V gene TRBV27 combines with J gene TRBJ1-4; 7 positions match TRBD1. From germline, CDR1 is MNHEY and CDR2 SMNVEV (reference sequence). The CDR3 length is 16 residues. V lost 3 bases, J lost 5 bases, and 9 bases stayed unmatched.

V gene TRBV5-1 combines with J gene TRBJ1-1; 10 bases are a match to TRBD1. Germline V gene lookup returns CDR1 SGHRS and CDR2 YFSETQ. The junction had 3 bases not matched to a gene; V was cut back by 1 base and J by 0 bases. CDR3 size: 16 residues. The CDR3 loop is CASSLPGTGVNTEAFF. CDR3 DNA sequence: TGCGCCAGCAGCTTGCCGGGGACAGGGGTGAACACTGAAGCTTTCTTT.

The chain uses TRBV18 and TRBJ2-2; 12 positions agree with TRBD2. Trimming cost V 3 bases and J 8 bases; bases outside gene matches: 7. The CDR3 extends over 16 amino acids. CDR1 and CDR2 from the germline V gene are KGHSH and LQKENI. CDR3 nucleotide sequence: TGTGCCAGCTCACCTACGAGACTAGCGGGAGCTGGGGAGCTGTTTTTT. Amino acid sequence: CASSPTRLAGAGELFF.

The CDR3 reads CASSISSGARTDTQYF. CDR3 nucleotides: TGTGCCAGTAGTATCTCGAGCGGAGCCCGCACAGATACGCAGTATTTT. The chain uses TRBV19 and TRBJ2-3; a weak D match, TRBD2 (5 bases). The CDR3 covers 16 residues. The V and J ends lost 3 bases and 1 base respectively, with 14 bases between them. Germline lookup yields CDR1 LNHDA and CDR2 SQIVND (reference sequence).

To note about this clone: This sample includes further DNA sequences coding for the same CDR3. This chain joins TRBV9 and TRBJ2-2; TRBD2 might be the D (6 bases). The V and J ends lost 0 bases and 4 bases respectively, with 10 bases between them. The CDR3 loop spans 15 amino acids. Germline CDR1 is SGDLS and CDR2 is YYNGEE. CDR3 nucleotide sequence: TGTGCCAGCAGCGTAGCTGGGGGGAGCACCGGGGAGCTGTTTTTT. As protein: CASSVAGGSTGELFF.

This chain joins TRBV7-2 and TRBJ1-5; 9 positions match TRBD1. The CDR3 has 17 residues. The ends lost 0 bases at V and 2 bases at J; junction bases unmatched: 5. The germline CDR1 and CDR2 sequences are SGHTA and FQGNSA. CDR3 region: CASSLAPWTGGNQPQHF. In DNA, the CDR3 is TGTGCCAGCAGCTTAGCGCCTTGGACAGGGGGCAATCAGCCCCAGCATTTT.

The CDR3: CAWNQGYTGELFF. CDR3 nucleotides: TGTGCCTGGAACCAGGGCTACACCGGGGAGCTGTTTTTT. The V gene is TRBV30, the J gene TRBJ2-2; a possible D gene is TRBD1 (5 bases). Germline V lookup: CDR1 GTSNPN, CDR2 SVGIG (reference sequence). Between the trimmed V and J ends, which lost 4 bases and 3 bases, there was a span of 9 bases. This CDR3 is built from 13 residues.

This sequence joins TRBV5-6 and TRBJ1-1; D gene unclear. The V end lost 0 bases, the J end lost 0 bases, and 15 bases lay between the germline ends. This CDR3 has 17 amino acids. Per the germline V gene, CDR1 is SGHDT and CDR2 is YYEEEE. The CDR3 coding sequence is TGTGCCAGCAGCTTGGCCCCATTGACGGAAATGAACACTGAAGCTTTCTTT. It specifies CASSLAPLTEMNTEAFF.

The rearrangement joins TRBV29-1 to TRBJ1-3, with D maybe TRBD1 (5 bases). The ends were cut back, 0 bases at V and 5 bases at J, with 20 bases in the middle. The CDR3 contains 17 residues. Germline CDR1 SQVTM, CDR2 ANQGSEA. This CDR3 reads CSVEDPLRQGDRNTIYF. The CDR3 region has the DNA TGCAGCGTTGAAGATCCACTGAGGCAGGGTGATAGAAACACCATATATTTT.

The rearrangement uses TRBV13 and TRBJ2-4, with TRBD2 matching over 11 bases. Germline CDR1 and CDR2: PRHDT and FYEKMQ (reference sequence). The V segment lost 1 base and the J segment 4 bases; nucleotides outside the gene matches: 9. The CDR3 covers 18 residues. CDR3 region: CASSLAGGLAEGKNIQYF. The CDR3 nucleotides read TGTGCCAGCAGCTTAGCTGGGGGACTAGCGGAGGGAAAAAACATTCAGTACTTC.

The chain combines TRBV9 with TRBJ2-7, with 7 bases aligning to TRBD2. Germline loops: CDR1 SGDLS, CDR2 YYNGEE. With V trimmed by 0 bases and J by 3 bases, 6 bases remained unmatched. The CDR3 consists of 15 residues. The DNA of the CDR3 is TGTGCCAGCAGCGTAGACGGCGGGAGTATCTACGAGCAGTACTTC. Translated, it gives CASSVDGGSIYEQYF.

The chain couples TRBV7-9 to TRBJ2-3; D not resolved. V lost 3 bases to trimming and J lost 6 bases, with 7 bases between them. This CDR3 contains 12 residues. The germline V gene encodes CDR1 SEHNR and CDR2 FQNEAQ (reference sequence). The CDR3 sequence is CASSFTVDTQYF. The CDR3 DNA is TGTGCCAGCAGCTTCACAGTGGATACGCAGTATTTT.

The rearrangement uses TRBV4-1 and TRBJ2-1, with 13 bases matching TRBD2. After removal of 2 bases from V and 9 bases from J, the junction contained 10 bases not matched to a gene. Germline CDR1 reads MGHRA; CDR2 reads YSYEKL. This CDR3 has 17 residues. This chain's CDR3 is CASSQIGLAGARGEQFF. The CDR3 nucleotides are TGCGCCAGCAGCCAAATAGGACTAGCGGGAGCGAGGGGTGAGCAGTTCTTC.

This clone was seen only once. The chain recombines TRBV5-1 with TRBJ2-7; D unresolved. This CDR3 contains 14 residues. The V gene lost 0 bases and the J gene lost 3 bases, with 10 bases spanning the gap. Per germline, CDR1 SGHRS and CDR2 YFSETQ. The CDR3, as DNA: TGCGCCAGCAGCTTGGCCGCGGCGGACTACGAGCAGTACTTC. Translation gives CASSLAAADYEQYF.

This chain joins TRBV11-2 and TRBJ2-2, with D uncertain. The CDR3 consists of 15 residues. V was clipped by 1 base and J by 7 bases, with 13 bases between them. Per the germline V gene, CDR1 is SGHAT and CDR2 is FQNNGV. Here the CDR3 DNA reads TGTGCCAGCAGCTTAGTGGTGGGTTCAGTCGGGGAGCTGTTTTTT. Encoded protein: CASSLVVGSVGELFF. Complete variable domain (other parts from reference TRBV11-2 and TRBJ2-2): EAGVAQSPRYKIIEKRQSVAFWCNPISGHATLYWYQQILGQGPKLLIQFQNNGVVDDSQLPKDRFSAERLKGVDSTLKIQPAKLEDSAVYLCASSLVVGSVGELFFGEGSRLTVL.

This clone was seen only a few times. J is TRBJ1-3 and V is TRBV7-2; perhaps TRBD1 as D (5 bases). The CDR3 is 16 amino acids. Germline-derived CDR1 and CDR2 are SGHTA and FQGNSA. V lost 4 bases and J lost 2, with 15 bases in between. The DNA for the CDR3 is TGTGCCAGCAGCTCTCGACAGAAGACTACTGGAAACACCATATATTTT. Protein sequence: CASSSRQKTTGNTIYF.